What follows are 9 T cell receptor beta chains derived from one specimen sequenced in a study of siplizumab effects on memory and regulatory T cells. Sequenced by immunoSEQ multiplex PCR; TCRdb stores in-frame clones only, minus some. This sample has 100,000 or so clones, with about 92% found just once. The source material was CD4+ T cells sorted from blood. The receptors stem from a human donor in good health.

The chain employs TRBV12-5 and TRBJ2-7, with 7 bases aligning to TRBD1. Losses at the gene ends were 1 base for V and 4 bases for J; bases not matched to a gene: 4. The CDR3 contains 14 residues. Germline-derived CDR1 and CDR2 are LGHNT and FRNRAP. The chain's CDR3 is CASGLGTGVYEQYF. CDR3 DNA: TGTGCTAGTGGTTTGGGCACAGGGGTATACGAGCAGTACTTC.

CDR3: CASSLGSRETQYF. The CDR3 DNA follows: TGTGCCAGCAGCCTGGGGTCGCGAGAGACCCAGTACTTC. The chain recombines TRBV7-3 with TRBJ2-5; no reliable D call. CDR1 and CDR2 (germline): SGHTA, FQGTGA. V gave up 5 bases and J gave up 4 bases, with 11 bases separating them. CDR3 length: 13 residues. The full variable domain, completed using reference TRBV7-3 and TRBJ2-5, is GAGVSQTPSNKVTEKGKYVELRCDPISGHTALYWYRQSLGQGPEFLIYFQGTGAADDSGLPNDRFFAVRPEGSVSTLKIQRTERGDSAVYLCASSLGSRETQYFGPGTRLLVL.

The chain carries TRBV2 and TRBJ2-7; D uncertain. V was shortened by 3 bases and J by 5 bases, with 8 bases between the two germline ends. Germline CDR1 and CDR2: SNHLY and FYNNEI. This CDR3 contains 12 residues. The CDR3 bases are TGTGCCAGCAGTGAGGCCGGAAACGAGCAGTACTTC. It is translated as CASSEAGNEQYF. Based on the CDR3 plus reference TRBV2 and TRBJ2-7, the full variable domain is EPEVTQTPSHQVTQMGQEVILRCVPISNHLYFYWYRQILGQKVEFLVSFYNNEISEKSEIFDDQFSVERPDGSNFTLKIRSTKLEDSAMYFCASSEAGNEQYFGPGTRLTVT.

This chain uses TRBV15 with TRBJ1-2; 7 nucleotides match TRBD1. Looked up from germline, CDR1 is LNHNV and CDR2 is YYDKDF (reference sequence). V shed 4 bases and J 8 bases; nucleotides not matched to a gene: 13. The CDR3 extends over 15 amino acids. The CDR3, as DNA: TGTGCCACCAGCACCAACCCTACAGGGGAGATAGGCTACACCTTC. Encoded protein: CATSTNPTGEIGYTF. The full variable domain, its missing parts supplied by reference TRBV15 and TRBJ1-2, is DAMVIQNPRYQVTQFGKPVTLSCSQTLNHNVMYWYQQKSSQAPKLLFHYYDKDFNNEADTPDNFQSRRPNTSFCFLDIRSPGLGDTAMYLCATSTNPTGEIGYTFGSGTRLTVV.

The genes are TRBV28 and TRBJ1-1; the match to TRBD1 covers 7 bases. CDR3 length: 15 amino acids. The germline V gene has CDR1 MDHEN and CDR2 SYDVKM. V was clipped by 4 bases and J by 0 bases; unmatched bases: 5. CDR3 coding DNA: TGTGCCAGCAGTTCACGACAGGGAATGAACACTGAAGCTTTCTTT. Protein: CASSSRQGMNTEAFF.

A note on this clone: The same CDR3 arises from other DNA sequences in this sample as well. The rearrangement links TRBV19 to TRBJ2-3, with D maybe TRBD2 (6 bases). CDR3 length: 14 residues. The V end lost 3 bases, the J end lost 6 bases, and 13 bases lay between the germline ends. Germline CDR1 and CDR2: LNHDA and SQIVND (reference sequence). CDR3 loop: CASSIGTSGDTQYF. The CDR3 coding sequence is TGTGCCAGTAGTATCGGGACTTCGGGGGATACGCAGTATTTT.

DNA of the CDR3: TGTGCCAGCAGTGAATTGGACAGAGTGGTGGAGACCCAGTACTTC. Its translation: CASSELDRVVETQYF. V gene TRBV6-1 combines with J gene TRBJ2-5, with TRBD1 as a possible D gene (6 bases). The germline CDR1 and CDR2 sequences are MNHNS and SASEGT. Trimming pared 2 bases from V and 5 bases from J, leaving 15 bases between. CDR3 length equals 15 residues.

The gene calls are TRBV4-3 and TRBJ1-1, with TRBD1 matching 8 bases. The CDR3 covers 14 residues. The V gene's germline CDR1 is LGHNA and CDR2 YSLEER. With 3 bases clipped from V and 7 bases from J, the junction kept 7 bases outside the gene matches. In nucleotides, the CDR3 is TGCGCCAGCAGCCACGGAACAGGGACAGGTGAAGCTTTCTTT. This sequence encodes CASSHGTGTGEAFF.

The genes are TRBV7-9 and TRBJ2-7; 11 bases are shared with TRBD2. The germline CDR1 and CDR2 sequences are SEHNR and FQNEAQ (reference sequence). This CDR3 has 16 residues. Unmatched junction bases numbered 6, after V lost 3 bases and J lost 2 bases. For the CDR3, the DNA is TGTGCCAGCAGCTTCGATAGCGGGGGGGATCCCTACGAGCAGTACTTC. It translates to CASSFDSGGDPYEQYF. The full variable domain, its missing parts supplied by reference TRBV7-9 and TRBJ2-7, is DTGVSQNPRHKITKRGQNVTFRCDPISEHNRLYWYRQTLGQGPEFLTYFQNEAQLEKSRLLSDRFSAERPKGSFSTLEIQRTEQGDSAMYLCASSFDSGGDPYEQYFGPGTRLTVT.